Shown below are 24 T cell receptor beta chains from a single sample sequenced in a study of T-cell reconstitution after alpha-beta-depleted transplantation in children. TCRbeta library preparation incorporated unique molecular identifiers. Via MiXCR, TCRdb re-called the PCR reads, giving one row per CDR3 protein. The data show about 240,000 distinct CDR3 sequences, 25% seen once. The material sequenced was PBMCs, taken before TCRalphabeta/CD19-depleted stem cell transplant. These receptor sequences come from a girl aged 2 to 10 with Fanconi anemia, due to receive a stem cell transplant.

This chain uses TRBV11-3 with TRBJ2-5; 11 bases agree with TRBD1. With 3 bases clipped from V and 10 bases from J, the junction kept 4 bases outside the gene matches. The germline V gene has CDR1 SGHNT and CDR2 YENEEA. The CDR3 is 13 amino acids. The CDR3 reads CASSFSGQGDQYF. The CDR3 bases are TGTGCCAGCAGCTTTTCGGGACAGGGGGACCAGTACTTC.

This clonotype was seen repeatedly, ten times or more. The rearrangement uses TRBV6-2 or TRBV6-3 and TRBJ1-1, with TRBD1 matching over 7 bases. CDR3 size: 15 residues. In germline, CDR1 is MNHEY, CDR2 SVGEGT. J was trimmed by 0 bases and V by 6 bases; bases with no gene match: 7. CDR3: CASRPTGPMNTEAFF. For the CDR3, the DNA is TGTGCCAGCAGGCCGACAGGGCCCATGAACACTGAAGCTTTCTTT.

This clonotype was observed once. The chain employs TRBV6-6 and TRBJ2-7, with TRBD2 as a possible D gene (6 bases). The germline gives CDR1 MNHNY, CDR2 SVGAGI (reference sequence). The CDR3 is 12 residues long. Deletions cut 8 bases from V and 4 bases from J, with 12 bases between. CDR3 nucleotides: TGTGCCAGCGGGAGGTCCTGGTACGAGCAGTACTTC. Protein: CASGRSWYEQYF.

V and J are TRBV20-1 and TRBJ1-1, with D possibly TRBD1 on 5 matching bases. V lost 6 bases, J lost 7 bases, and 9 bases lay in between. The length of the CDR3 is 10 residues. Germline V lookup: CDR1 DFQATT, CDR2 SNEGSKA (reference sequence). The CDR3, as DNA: TGCAGTGCAGGGGACTTTGAAGCTTTCTTT. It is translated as CSAGDFEAFF.

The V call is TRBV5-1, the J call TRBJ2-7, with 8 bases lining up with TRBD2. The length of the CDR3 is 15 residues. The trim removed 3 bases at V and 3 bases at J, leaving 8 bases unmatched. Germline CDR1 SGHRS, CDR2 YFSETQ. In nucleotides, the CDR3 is TGCGCCAGCAGCTACCGGGAGGGATCCATCTACGAGCAGTACTTC. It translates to CASSYREGSIYEQYF.

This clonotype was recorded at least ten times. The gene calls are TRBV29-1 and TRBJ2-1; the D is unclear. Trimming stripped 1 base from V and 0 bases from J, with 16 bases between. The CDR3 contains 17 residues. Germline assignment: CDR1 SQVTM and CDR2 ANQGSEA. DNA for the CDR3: TGCAGCGTTGAAGGGATAACTCCGACGAGCTCCTACAATGAGCAGTTCTTC. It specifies CSVEGITPTSSYNEQFF.

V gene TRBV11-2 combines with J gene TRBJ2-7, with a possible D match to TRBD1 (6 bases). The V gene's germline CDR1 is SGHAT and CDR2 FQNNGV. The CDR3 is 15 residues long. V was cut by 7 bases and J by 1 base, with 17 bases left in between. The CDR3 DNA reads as TGTGCCAGCACCCCGCCGGACAGCCCTTCCTACGAGCAGTACTTC. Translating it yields CASTPPDSPSYEQYF.

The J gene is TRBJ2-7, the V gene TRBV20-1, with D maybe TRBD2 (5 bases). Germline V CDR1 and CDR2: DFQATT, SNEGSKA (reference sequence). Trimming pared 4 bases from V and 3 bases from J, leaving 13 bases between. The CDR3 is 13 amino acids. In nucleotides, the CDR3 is TGCAGTGCTAAACCCGGGGTTCACTACGAGCAGTACTTC. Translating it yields CSAKPGVHYEQYF.

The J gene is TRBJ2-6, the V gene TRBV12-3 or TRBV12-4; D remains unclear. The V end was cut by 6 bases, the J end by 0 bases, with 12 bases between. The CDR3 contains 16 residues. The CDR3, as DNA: TGTGCCAGCAGCCGAGCAAAAAACTCTGGGGCCAACGTCCTGACTTTC. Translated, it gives CASSRAKNSGANVLTF.

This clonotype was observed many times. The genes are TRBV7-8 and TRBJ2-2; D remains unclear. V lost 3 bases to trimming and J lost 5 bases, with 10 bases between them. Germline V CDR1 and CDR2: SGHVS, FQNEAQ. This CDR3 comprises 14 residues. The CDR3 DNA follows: TGTGCCAGCAGCTTGTATTCAGTAACCGGGGAGCTGTTTTTT. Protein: CASSLYSVTGELFF.

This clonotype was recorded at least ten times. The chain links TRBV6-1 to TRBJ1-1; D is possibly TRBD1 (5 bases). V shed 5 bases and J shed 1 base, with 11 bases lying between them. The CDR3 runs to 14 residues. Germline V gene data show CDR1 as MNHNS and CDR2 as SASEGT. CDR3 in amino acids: CASSQPGRNTEAFF. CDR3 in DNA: TGTGCCAGCAGTCAACCAGGGAGGAACACTGAAGCTTTCTTT.

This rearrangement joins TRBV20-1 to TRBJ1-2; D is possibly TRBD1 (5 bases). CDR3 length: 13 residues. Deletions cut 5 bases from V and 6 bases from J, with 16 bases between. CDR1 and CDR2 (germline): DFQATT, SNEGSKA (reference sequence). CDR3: CSAGGRGRNGYTF. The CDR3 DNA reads TGCAGTGCTGGCGGGAGGGGCCGAAATGGCTACACCTTC.

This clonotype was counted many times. CDR3 coding DNA: TGCAGCGTCCGACTAGCGGCCACCTACGAGCAGTACTTC. This sequence encodes CSVRLAATYEQYF. The chain combines TRBV29-1 with TRBJ2-7, with 9 bases fitting TRBD2. Trimming removed 6 bases from V and 2 bases from J; junction bases left unmatched: 5. The CDR3 has 13 amino acids. CDR1 and CDR2 (germline): SQVTM, ANQGSEA.

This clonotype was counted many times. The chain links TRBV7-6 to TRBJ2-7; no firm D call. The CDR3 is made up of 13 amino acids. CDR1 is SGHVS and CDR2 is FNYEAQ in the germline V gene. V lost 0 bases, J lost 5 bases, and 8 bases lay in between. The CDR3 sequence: CASSLAGDDEQYF. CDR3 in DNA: TGTGCCAGCAGCTTAGCAGGTGACGACGAGCAGTACTTC.

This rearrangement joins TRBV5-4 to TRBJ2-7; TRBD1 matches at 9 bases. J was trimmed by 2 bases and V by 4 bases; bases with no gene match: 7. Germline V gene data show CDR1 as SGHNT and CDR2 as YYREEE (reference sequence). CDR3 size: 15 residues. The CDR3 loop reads CASSPRDREPYEQYF. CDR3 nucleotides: TGTGCCAGCAGCCCCAGGGACAGGGAGCCCTACGAGCAGTACTTC. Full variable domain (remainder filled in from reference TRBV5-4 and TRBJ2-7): ETGVTQSPTHLIKTRGQQVTLRCSSQSGHNTVSWYQQALGQGPQFIFQYYREEENGRGNFPPRFSGLQFPNYSSELNVNALELDDSALYLCASSPRDREPYEQYFGPGTRLTVT.

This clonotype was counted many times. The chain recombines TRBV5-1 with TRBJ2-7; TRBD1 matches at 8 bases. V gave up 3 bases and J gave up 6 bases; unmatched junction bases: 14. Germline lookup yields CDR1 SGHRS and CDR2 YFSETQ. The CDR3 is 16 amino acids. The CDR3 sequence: CASSSPFPRTGGEQYF. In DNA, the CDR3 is TGCGCCAGCAGCTCCCCATTCCCGCGAACAGGGGGCGAGCAGTACTTC.

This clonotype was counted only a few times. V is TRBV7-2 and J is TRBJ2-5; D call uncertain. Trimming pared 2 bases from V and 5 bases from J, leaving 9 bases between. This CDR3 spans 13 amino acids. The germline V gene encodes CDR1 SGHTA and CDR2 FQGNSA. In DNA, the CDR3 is TGTGCCAGCAGCTTACACAGACCGGAGACCCAGTACTTC. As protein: CASSLHRPETQYF.

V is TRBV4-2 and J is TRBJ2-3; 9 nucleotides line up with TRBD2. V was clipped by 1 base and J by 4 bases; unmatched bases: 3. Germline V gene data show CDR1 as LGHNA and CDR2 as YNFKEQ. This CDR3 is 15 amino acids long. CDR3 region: CASSQASGASDTQYF. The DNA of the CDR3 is TGTGCCAGCAGCCAAGCTAGCGGGGCCTCAGATACGCAGTATTTT.

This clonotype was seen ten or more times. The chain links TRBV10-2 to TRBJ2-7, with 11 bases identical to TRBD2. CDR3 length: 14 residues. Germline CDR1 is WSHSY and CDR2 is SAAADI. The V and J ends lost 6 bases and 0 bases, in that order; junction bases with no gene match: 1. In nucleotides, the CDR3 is TGCGCCAGCAGACTAGCGGGAGTCTCCTACGAGCAGTACTTC. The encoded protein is CASRLAGVSYEQYF.

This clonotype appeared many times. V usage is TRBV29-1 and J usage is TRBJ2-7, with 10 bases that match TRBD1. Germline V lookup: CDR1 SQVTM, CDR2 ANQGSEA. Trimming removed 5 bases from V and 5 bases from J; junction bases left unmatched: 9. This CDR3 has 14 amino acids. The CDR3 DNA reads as TGCAGCGTTACCCGGGACAGGGGCTACCACGAGCAGTACTTC. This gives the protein CSVTRDRGYHEQYF.

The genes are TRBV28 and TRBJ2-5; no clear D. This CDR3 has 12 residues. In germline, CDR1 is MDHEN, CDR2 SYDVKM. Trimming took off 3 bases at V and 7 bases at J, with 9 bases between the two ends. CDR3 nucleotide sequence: TGTGCCAGCAGTTTGAGGTTGGGGACCCAGTACTTC. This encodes CASSLRLGTQYF.

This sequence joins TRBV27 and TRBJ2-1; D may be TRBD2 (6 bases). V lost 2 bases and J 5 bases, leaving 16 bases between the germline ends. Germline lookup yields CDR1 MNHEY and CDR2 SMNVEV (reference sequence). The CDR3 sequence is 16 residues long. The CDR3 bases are TGTGCCAGCAGTTTAATGGGTTCGGGGGTCGACAATGAGCAGTTCTTC. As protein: CASSLMGSGVDNEQFF.

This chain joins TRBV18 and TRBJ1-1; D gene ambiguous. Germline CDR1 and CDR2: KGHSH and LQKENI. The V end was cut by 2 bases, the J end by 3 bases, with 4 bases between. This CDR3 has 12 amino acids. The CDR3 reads CASSPGYTEAFF. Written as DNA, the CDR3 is TGTGCCAGCTCACCAGGGTACACTGAAGCTTTCTTT.

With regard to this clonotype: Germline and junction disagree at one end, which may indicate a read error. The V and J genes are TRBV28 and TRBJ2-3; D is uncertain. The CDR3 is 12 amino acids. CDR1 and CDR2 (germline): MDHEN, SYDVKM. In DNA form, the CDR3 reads TGTGCCAGCTGTTTACAACGAAATACGCAGTATTTT. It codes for CASCLQRNTQYF.